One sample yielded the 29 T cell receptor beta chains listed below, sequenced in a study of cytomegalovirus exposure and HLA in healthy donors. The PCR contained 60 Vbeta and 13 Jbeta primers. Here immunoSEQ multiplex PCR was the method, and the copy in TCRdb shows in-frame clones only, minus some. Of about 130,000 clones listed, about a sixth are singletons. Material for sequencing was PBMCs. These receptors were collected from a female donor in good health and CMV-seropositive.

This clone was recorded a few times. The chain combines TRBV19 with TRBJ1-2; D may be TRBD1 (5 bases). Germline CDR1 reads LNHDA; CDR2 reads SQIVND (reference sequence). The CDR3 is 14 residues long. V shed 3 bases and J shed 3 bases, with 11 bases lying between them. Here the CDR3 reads CASSMFQGHYGYTF. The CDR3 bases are TGTGCCAGTAGTATGTTCCAGGGTCACTATGGCTACACCTTC.

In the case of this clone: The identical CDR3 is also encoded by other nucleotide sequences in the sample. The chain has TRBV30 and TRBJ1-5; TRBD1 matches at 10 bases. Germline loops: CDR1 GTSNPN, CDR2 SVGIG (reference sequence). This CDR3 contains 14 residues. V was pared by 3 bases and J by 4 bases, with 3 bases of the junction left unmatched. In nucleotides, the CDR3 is TGTGCCTGGAGGAGGACAGGGGGAAATCAGCCCCAGCATTTT. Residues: CAWRRTGGNQPQHF.

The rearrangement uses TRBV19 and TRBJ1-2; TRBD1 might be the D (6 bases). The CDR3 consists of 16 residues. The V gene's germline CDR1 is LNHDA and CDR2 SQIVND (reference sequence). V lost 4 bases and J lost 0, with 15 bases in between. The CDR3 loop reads CASSTGGARANYGYTF. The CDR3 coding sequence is TGTGCCAGTAGTACGGGGGGCGCCAGGGCTAACTATGGCTACACCTTC.

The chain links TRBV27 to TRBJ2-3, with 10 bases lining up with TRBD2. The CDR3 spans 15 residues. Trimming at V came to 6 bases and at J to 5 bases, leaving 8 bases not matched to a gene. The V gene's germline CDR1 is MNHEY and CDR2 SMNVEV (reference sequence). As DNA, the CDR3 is TGTGCCAGCAGACTAGGGGCTAGCGGGGGAGATACGCAGTATTTT. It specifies CASRLGASGGDTQYF.

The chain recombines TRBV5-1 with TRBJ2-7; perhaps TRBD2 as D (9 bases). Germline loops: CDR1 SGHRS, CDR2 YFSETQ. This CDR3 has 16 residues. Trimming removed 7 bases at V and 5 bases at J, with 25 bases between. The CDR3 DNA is TGCGCCAGCGGGACAGGTAACGCGGGAGGGCCGGACGAGCAGTACTTC. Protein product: CASGTGNAGGPDEQYF.

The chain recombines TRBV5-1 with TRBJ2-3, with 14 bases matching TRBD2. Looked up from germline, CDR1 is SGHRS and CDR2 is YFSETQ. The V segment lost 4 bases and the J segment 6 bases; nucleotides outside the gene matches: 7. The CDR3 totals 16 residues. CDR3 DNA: TGCGCCAGCAGCCATACGGGACTAGCGGGAGAGGATACGCAGTATTTT. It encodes CASSHTGLAGEDTQYF. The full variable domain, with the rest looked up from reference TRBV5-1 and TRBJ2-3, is KAGVTQTPRYLIKTRGQQVTLSCSPISGHRSVSWYQQTPGQGLQFLFEYFSETQRNKGNFPGRFSGRQFSNSRSEMNVSTLELGDSALYLCASSHTGLAGEDTQYFGPGTRLTVL.

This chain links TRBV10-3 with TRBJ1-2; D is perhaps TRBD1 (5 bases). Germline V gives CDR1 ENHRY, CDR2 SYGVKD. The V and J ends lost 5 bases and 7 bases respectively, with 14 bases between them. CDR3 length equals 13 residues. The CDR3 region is CAISQTDIAGYTF. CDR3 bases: TGTGCCATCAGTCAAACGGACATTGCTGGCTACACCTTC.

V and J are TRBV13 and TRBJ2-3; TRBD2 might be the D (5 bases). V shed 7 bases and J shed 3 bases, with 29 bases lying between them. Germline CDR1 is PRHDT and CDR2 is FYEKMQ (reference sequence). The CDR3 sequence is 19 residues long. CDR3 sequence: CASTNLLAPTGNSTDTQYF. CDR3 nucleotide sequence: TGTGCCAGCACCAACTTACTTGCCCCGACGGGGAACTCGACAGATACGCAGTATTTT.

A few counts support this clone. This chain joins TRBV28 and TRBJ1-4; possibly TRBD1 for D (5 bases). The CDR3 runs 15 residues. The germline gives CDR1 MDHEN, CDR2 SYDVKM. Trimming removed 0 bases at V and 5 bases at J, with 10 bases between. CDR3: CASSLWDQGNEKLFF. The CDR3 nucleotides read TGTGCCAGCAGTTTATGGGATCAGGGAAATGAAAAACTGTTTTTT.

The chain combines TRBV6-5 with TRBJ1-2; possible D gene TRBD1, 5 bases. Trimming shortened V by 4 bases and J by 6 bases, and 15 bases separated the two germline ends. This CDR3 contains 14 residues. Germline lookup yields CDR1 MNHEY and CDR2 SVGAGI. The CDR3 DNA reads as TGTGCCAGCAGTTTGGGGGGATTGATGAATGGCTACACCTTC. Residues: CASSLGGLMNGYTF.

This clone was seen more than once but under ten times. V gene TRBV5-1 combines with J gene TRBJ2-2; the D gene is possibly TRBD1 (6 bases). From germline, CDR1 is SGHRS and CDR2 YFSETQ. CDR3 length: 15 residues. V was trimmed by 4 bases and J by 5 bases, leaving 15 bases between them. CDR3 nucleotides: TGCGCCAGCAGCCCGACCGGGCAGGGGACCGGGGAGCTGTTTTTT. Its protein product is CASSPTGQGTGELFF.

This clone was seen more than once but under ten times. Written as DNA, the CDR3 is TGTGCCAGCTGTGTAGCCGGGAAGTTAAATTCACCCCTCCACTTT. It specifies CASCVAGKLNSPLHF. This chain connects TRBV7-9 to TRBJ1-6; D not resolved. The CDR3 sequence is 15 residues long. With 8 bases removed from V and 7 bases from J, the gap between germline ends came to 18 bases. Germline V lookup: CDR1 SEHNR, CDR2 FQNEAQ (reference sequence).

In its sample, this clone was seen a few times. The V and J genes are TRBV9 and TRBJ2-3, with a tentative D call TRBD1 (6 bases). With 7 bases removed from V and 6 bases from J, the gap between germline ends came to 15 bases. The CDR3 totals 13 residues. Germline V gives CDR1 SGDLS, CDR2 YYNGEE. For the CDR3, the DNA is TGTGCCAGCGGACCTCAGGGGCGGGATACGCAGTATTTT. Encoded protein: CASGPQGRDTQYF.

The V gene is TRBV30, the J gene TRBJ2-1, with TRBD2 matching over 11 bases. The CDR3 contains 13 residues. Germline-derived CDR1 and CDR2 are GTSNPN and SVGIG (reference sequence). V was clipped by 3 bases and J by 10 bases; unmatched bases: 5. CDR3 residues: CAWRLAGGREQFF. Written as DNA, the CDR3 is TGTGCCTGGAGGCTAGCGGGAGGTAGGGAGCAGTTCTTC.

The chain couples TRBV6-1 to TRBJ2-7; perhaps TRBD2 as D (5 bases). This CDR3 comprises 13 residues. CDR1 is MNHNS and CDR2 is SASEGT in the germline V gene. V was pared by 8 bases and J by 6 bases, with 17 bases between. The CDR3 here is CASGKGDVPEQYF. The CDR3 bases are TGTGCCAGCGGGAAGGGAGATGTTCCCGAGCAGTACTTC.

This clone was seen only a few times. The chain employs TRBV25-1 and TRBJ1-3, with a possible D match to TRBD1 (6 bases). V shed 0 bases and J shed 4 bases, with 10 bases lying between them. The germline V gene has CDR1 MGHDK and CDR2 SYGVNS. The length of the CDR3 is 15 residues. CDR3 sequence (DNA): TGTGCCAGCAGTGAATATGCCAGGGGAGGAAACACCATATATTTT. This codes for CASSEYARGGNTIYF.

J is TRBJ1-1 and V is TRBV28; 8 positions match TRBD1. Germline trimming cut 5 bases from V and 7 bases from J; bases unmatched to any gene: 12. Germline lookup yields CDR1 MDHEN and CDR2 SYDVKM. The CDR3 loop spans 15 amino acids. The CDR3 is CASSPNPQGAFEAFF. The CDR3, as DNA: TGTGCCAGCAGTCCCAACCCCCAGGGGGCGTTTGAAGCTTTCTTT. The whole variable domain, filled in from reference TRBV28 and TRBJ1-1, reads DVKVTQSSRYLVKRTGEKVFLECVQDMDHENMFWYRQDPGLGLRLIYFSYDVKMKEKGDIPEGYSVSREKKERFSLILESASTNQTSMYLCASSPNPQGAFEAFFGQGTRLTVV.

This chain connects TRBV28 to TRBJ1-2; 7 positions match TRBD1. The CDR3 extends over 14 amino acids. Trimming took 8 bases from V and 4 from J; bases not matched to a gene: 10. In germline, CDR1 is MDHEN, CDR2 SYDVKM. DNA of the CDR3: TGTGCCAGCTTCGGTGGAGGGGGCATCTATGGCTACACCTTC. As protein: CASFGGGGIYGYTF.

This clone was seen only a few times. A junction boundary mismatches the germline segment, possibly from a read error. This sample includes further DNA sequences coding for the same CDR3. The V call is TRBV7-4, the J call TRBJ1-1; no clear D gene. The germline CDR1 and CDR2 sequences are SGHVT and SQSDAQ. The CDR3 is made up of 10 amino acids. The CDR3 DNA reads TGCGCCAACTTCGACACTGAAGCTTTCTTT. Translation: CANFDTEAFF.

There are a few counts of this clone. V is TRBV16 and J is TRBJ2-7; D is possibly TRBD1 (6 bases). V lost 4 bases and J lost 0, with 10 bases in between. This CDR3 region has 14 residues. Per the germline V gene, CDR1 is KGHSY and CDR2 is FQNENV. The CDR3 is CASSRRGSSYEQYF. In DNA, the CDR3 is TGTGCCAGCAGCCGCAGGGGTAGCTCCTACGAGCAGTACTTC.

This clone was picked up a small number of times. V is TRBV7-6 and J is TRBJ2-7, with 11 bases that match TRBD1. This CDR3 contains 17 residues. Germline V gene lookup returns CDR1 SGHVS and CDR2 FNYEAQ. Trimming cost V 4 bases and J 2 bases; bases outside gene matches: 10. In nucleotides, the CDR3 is TGTGCCAGCAGCTCCTTAGGGGGGACAGGGGGTCCCTACGAGCAGTACTTC. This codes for CASSSLGGTGGPYEQYF.

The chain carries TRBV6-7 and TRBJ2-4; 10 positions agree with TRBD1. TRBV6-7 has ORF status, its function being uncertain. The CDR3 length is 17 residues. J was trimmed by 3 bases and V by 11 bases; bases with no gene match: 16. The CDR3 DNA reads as TGTGCCGGAGGACAGGGGGACGGGATTAATCTCAAAAACATTCAGTACTTC. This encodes CAGGQGDGINLKNIQYF.

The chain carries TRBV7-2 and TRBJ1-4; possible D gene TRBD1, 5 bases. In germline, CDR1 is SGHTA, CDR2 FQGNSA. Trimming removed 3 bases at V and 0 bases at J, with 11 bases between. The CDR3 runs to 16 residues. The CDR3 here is CASSLFGGTTNEKLFF. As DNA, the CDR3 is TGTGCCAGCAGCTTGTTCGGGGGGACAACTAATGAAAAACTGTTTTTT.

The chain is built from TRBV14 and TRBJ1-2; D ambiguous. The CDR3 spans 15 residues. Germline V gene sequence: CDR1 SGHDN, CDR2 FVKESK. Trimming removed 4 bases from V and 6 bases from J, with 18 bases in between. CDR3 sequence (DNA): TGTGCCAGCAGCCGGGCCCACAGAGCCCCGGATGGCTACACCTTC. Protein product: CASSRAHRAPDGYTF.

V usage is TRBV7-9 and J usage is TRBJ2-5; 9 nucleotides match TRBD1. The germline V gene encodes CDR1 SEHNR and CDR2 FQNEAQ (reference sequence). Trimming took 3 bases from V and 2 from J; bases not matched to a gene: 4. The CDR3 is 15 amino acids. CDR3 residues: CASSLLQGAQETQYF. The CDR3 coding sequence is TGTGCCAGCAGCTTGTTACAGGGGGCTCAAGAGACCCAGTACTTC. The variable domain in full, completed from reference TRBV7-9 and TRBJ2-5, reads DTGVSQNPRHKITKRGQNVTFRCDPISEHNRLYWYRQTLGQGPEFLTYFQNEAQLEKSRLLSDRFSAERPKGSFSTLEIQRTEQGDSAMYLCASSLLQGAQETQYFGPGTRLLVL.

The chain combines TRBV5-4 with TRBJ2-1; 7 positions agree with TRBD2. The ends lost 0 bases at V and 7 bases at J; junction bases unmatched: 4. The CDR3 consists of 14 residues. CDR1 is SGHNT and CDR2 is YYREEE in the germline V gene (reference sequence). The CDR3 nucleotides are TGTGCCAGCAGCTTGGCAGCGGGAAAGAATGAGCAGTTCTTC. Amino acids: CASSLAAGKNEQFF.

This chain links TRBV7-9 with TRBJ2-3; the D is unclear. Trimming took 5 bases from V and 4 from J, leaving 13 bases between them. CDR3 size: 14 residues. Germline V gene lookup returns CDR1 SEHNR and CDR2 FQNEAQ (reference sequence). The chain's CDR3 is CASSLAAISDTQYF. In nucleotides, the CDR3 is TGTGCCAGCAGCCTGGCGGCTATTTCAGATACGCAGTATTTT. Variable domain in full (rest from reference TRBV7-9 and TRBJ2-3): DTGVSQNPRHKITKRGQNVTFRCDPISEHNRLYWYRQTLGQGPEFLTYFQNEAQLEKSRLLSDRFSAERPKGSFSTLEIQRTEQGDSAMYLCASSLAAISDTQYFGPGTRLTVL.

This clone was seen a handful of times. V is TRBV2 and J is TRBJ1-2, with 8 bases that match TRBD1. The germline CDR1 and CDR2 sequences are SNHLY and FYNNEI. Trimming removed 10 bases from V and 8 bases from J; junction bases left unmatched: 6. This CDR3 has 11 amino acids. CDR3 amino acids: CAIGTGAGYTF. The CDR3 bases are TGTGCCATCGGGACAGGTGCCGGCTACACCTTC.

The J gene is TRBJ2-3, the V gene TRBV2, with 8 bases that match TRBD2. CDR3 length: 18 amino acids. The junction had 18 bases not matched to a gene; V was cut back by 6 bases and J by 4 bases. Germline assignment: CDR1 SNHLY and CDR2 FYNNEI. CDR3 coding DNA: TGTGCCAGCAGCGACCCCATCTCCGGCAGCGGGAGAGCAGATACGCAGTATTTT. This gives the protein CASSDPISGSGRADTQYF.